This is a list of T cell receptor beta chains from one sample in a study of cytomegalovirus exposure and HLA in healthy donors. Only in-frame clones appear in the TCRdb table, and some are missing; sequencing was by immunoSEQ multiplex PCR. The sample has some 110,000 clones; around 70% are singletons. Sequencing was done on a sample of PBMCs. These receptors were collected from a man aged 35 to 55 in good health and CMV-seronegative. Both conserved end residues are part of each CDR3. The D gene is left open where the match is weak. Only part of the rows carry a size: once, few, many, or a class if the clone is expanded.

v_gene	d_gene	j_gene	abundance	CDR3nt	CDR3aa
TRBV30	NA	TRBJ2-7	NA	TGTGCCTGGAGTGGGGGCAGCTCCTACGAGCAGTACTTC	CAWSGGSSYEQYF
TRBV10-1	NA	TRBJ2-7	few	TGCGCCACCTCGATGACACGGGACAACAGCTACGAGCAGTACTTC	CATSMTRDNSYEQYF
TRBV5-1	NA	TRBJ2-5	few	TGCGCCAGCAGCGTGACTGACGAAGAGACCCAGTACTTC	CASSVTDEETQYF
TRBV5-1	TRBD2	TRBJ2-4	NA	TGCGCCAGCAGCCCGACCGCGTCCGTGCGGGGGGACATTCAGTACTTC	CASSPTASVRGDIQYF
TRBV6-5	NA	TRBJ2-6	NA	TGTGCCAGCAGTTACTCGGACACTGGGGCCAACGTCCTGACTTTC	CASSYSDTGANVLTF
TRBV7-9	TRBD2	TRBJ2-3	few	TGTGCCAGCAGCGTGGGACTAGCGGGGGGGCGCACAGATACGCAGTATTTT	CASSVGLAGGRTDTQYF
TRBV29-1	NA	TRBJ2-7	few	TGCAGCGTTGAAACCGGACCGGGAGAGCAGTACTTC	CSVETGPGEQYF
TRBV4-2	NA	TRBJ1-1	NA	TGTGCCAGCAGCCAAGAGCGGGGGGAAGGCACTGAAGCTTTCTTT	CASSQERGEGTEAFF
TRBV6-5	TRBD1	TRBJ1-2	NA	TGTGCCAGCAGTTACCTCGACAGGGCCTATGGCTACACCTTC	CASSYLDRAYGYTF
TRBV19	TRBD2	TRBJ2-7	NA	TGTGCCAGTAGTATCAGCGGGGGGTCCTCCTACGAGCAGTACTTC	CASSISGGSSYEQYF
TRBV28	NA	TRBJ1-1	NA	TGTGCCAGCAGTCCCTGGACAGAGAACACTGAAGCTTTCTTT	CASSPWTENTEAFF
TRBV27	TRBD2	TRBJ2-7	NA	TGTGCCAGCAGTGAAACTAGCGACTACGAGCAGTACTTC	CASSETSDYEQYF
TRBV19	TRBD1	TRBJ1-5	few	TGTGCCAGTAGTCTACAGGGGAATCAGCCCCAGCATTTT	CASSLQGNQPQHF
TRBV19	TRBD1	TRBJ2-1	NA	TGTGCCAGTAGTAGGGACAGCTACAATGAGCAGTTCTTC	CASSRDSYNEQFF
TRBV4-3	TRBD2	TRBJ2-1	NA	TGCGCCAGCAGCCAACGAATGAAACTAGCGGGGCAAAACAATGAGCAGTTCTTC	CASSQRMKLAGQNNEQFF
TRBV29-1	NA	TRBJ1-1	NA	TGCAGCCCTGTTAGCCCTGTGGGCACTGAAGCTTTCTTT	CSPVSPVGTEAFF
TRBV6-1	TRBD1	TRBJ1-1	many	TGTGCCAGCCCACGGACAGGGATGGGAACTGAAGCTTTCTTT	CASPRTGMGTEAFF
TRBV5-1	TRBD2	TRBJ2-5	NA	TGCGCCAGCAGCTTCGGACTAGCGGCGCAAGAGACCCAGTACTTC	CASSFGLAAQETQYF
TRBV4-1	NA	TRBJ2-6	NA	TGCGCCAGCAGCCAAGAGAGGCTGTCCAACGTCCTGACTTTC	CASSQERLSNVLTF
TRBV5-6	NA	TRBJ2-7	NA	TGTGCCAGCAGCTTGGAACAGGGAAGCTCCTACGAGCAGTACTTC	CASSLEQGSSYEQYF
TRBV7-3	NA	TRBJ2-3	NA	TGTGCCAGCAGCTTAACGGGGCGTGGAATACTTAGCACAGATACGCAGTATTTT	CASSLTGRGILSTDTQYF
TRBV6-4	TRBD2	TRBJ2-5	NA	TGTGCCAGCAGCGACCGGGCGGGAGCGCAAGAGACCCAGTACTTC	CASSDRAGAQETQYF
TRBV27	NA	TRBJ2-6	NA	TGTGCCAGCAGTACTAGAGGGTTGCCTGGGGCCAACGTCCTGACTTTC	CASSTRGLPGANVLTF
TRBV5-1	TRBD2	TRBJ2-5	once	TGCGCCAGCAGCAATCTAGCGGGGGTAGAGACCCAGTACTTC	CASSNLAGVETQYF
TRBV4-2	NA	TRBJ2-1	NA	TGTGCCAGCAGCCAACTAACCGACGGACTATACAATGAGCAGTTCTTC	CASSQLTDGLYNEQFF
TRBV5-1	TRBD2	TRBJ2-1	NA	TGCGCCAGCAGCTTGGTTAGCGGGCCCCTCAATGAGCAGTTCTTC	CASSLVSGPLNEQFF